This T cell receptor (beta chain) was obtained from a study of blood T cell repertoires in COVID-19. The CDR3 sequence is 13 residues long. Deletions cut 4 bases from V and 5 bases from J, with 11 bases between. Germline CDR1 is SEHNR and CDR2 is FQNEAQ (reference sequence). The protocol was immunoSEQ multiplex PCR, while the TCRdb copy is restricted to in-frame clones and leaves out a portion. The table includes a few hundred thousand clones, approximately 78% detected once. This chain connects TRBV7-9 to TRBJ1-1; D is unclear. The sample consisted of PBMCs or T cells enriched from blood (not recorded which). The sequence derives from a man aged 40-50 years who had been exposed to COVID-19. This CDR3 reads CASSYPPGTEAFF. The CDR3 DNA reads as TGTGCCAGCAGCTATCCCCCCGGTACTGAAGCTTTCTTT.